This TCR beta chain was obtained from a study of early T cells in non-severe SARS-CoV-2 infection (dated by TCRdb to 2020 to 2023). Background for the entire study: Bulk RNA from unsorted whole blood was used for TCR sequencing, so alpha and beta chains could not be paired. The paper's findings and limits, for the study overall: VDJdb matching was skewed toward anti-spike CD8 responses and likely underestimated virus-specific expansions, missing private and CD4 specificities.

On this clonotype: This clone's antigen is unknown. The input lacks base qualities; no much larger clone sits a single base away.

The germline V and J ends show losses of 1 base and 3 bases respectively, and no gene match explains 4 bases of the junction. CDR1 and CDR2 (LNHNV, YYDKDF) derive from the germline V gene (reference sequence). From its cysteine to its phenylalanine, the CDR3 spans 16 amino acids. Just the 48-base CDR3 DNA is kept, in frame starting at base 1. Libraries were made using 5' RACE. TCRdb names NextSeq 500 as the instrument used. To correct for sequencing error and PCR bias, the TCR library protocol tagged individual cDNA molecules with unique molecular identifiers. Both TCR alpha and beta chains were sequenced, and tight co-correlation was observed between alpha and beta sequence abundances in each sample. The original methods were these. Decombinator V4 was used to annotate the V gene, J gene and CDR3 of the TCR sequences. TCRs were defined as expanded if a significant change between any two time points was detected under a Poisson model with p below 0.0001. TCR abundances were normalised to the total number of TCRs sequenced per sample and expressed as counts per million. TRAV1-2 paired with TRAJ12, TRAJ20 or TRAJ33 defined MAIT TCRs, while TRAV10 paired with TRAJ18 defined iNKT TCRs. VDJdb, accessed 1 November 2021, was searched for CMV, EBV and SARS-CoV-2 annotated TCRs, with TCRs annotated for multiple antigens excluded. The public reads were quality trimmed at Q25 with fastp and then assembled into clones with MiXCR by TCRdb, keeping productive beta chains. Every CDR3 protein is listed once, alongside the most common genes and DNA of its rows. The V and J calls and clone size are TCRdb's, not the authors'. The sample yields 53,000 or so distinct CDR3 sequences; around 12% were counted once. The ten largest clones represent 2.5% of the sample.

A case-control design nested within a healthcare worker cohort in London, UK, was used, with weekly nasopharyngeal swab PCR tests and blood sampling performed. Between 23 and 31 March 2020, the week of the UK lockdown, healthcare workers were enrolled and then followed up weekly for as long as 16 weeks. The chain joins TRBV15 to TRBJ2-1; TRBD2 lines up with 9 middle nucleotides. This clonotype was sampled from an adult who was a healthcare worker with PCR-confirmed SARS-CoV-2 infection or an uninfected control (not recorded which). Sequenced here: whole blood, sampled at baseline. The nucleotides are TGTGCCACCAGCAGAGTAGGGACTAGCTACTACAATGAGCAGTTCTTC. Its coded protein is CATSRVGTSYYNEQFF.